This TCR beta chain was observed in a study of blood T cell repertoires in COVID-19. Study-level information: Some COVID-19 samples were acute and others convalescent; all came from the United States, Italy and Spain. PBMCs, B-cell-depleted T cells, or T cells were the source of the cDNA or gDNA that made up the material.

The CDR3 has 16 residues. Per germline, CDR1 SGHRS and CDR2 YFSETQ. J was trimmed by 7 bases and V by 2 bases; bases with no gene match: 10. Original processing notes: Quantification of nucleated cells was approximated via reference gene primer amplification. Assay used: immunoSEQ multiplex PCR; TCRdb lists only in-frame clones, some missing. Clone size and the V and J calls come from that table; the DNA yielded D and trimming. The sample includes roughly 80,000 clones, about 85% of them seen just once. This rearrangement joins TRBV5-1 to TRBJ1-5, with 9 bases matching TRBD1. This receptor was obtained from a man aged 55 to 69 with active or convalescent COVID-19. Sequences were obtained from peripheral blood. The CDR3 reads CASSLGDRQGGQPQHF. DNA for the CDR3: TGCGCCAGCAGCTTAGGGGACCGACAGGGGGGCCAGCCCCAGCATTTT.